This T cell receptor (beta chain) appears in the sequencing data of a study of PD-1 blockade in classical Hodgkin lymphoma. Overall study findings and caveats: What drove the repertoire differences, possibly disease activity or prior therapy, has not been defined. CD8+ TCR diversity did not rise significantly by C4D1, unlike CD4+. Diversity similar to that of newly diagnosed patients was seen at baseline in complete responders. As was reported, newly diagnosed patients showed lower baseline TCR diversity than healthy donors did.

Only in-frame clones appear in the TCRdb table, and some are missing; sequencing was by immunoSEQ multiplex PCR. The sample records about 60,000 clones, 91% being singletons. CDR1 is MNHNS and CDR2 is SASEGT in the germline V gene. There are 13 residues in the CDR3. V was pared by 6 bases and J by 2 bases, with 10 bases between. Time point indicated: cycle 4 day 1 (C4D1), after 6 weeks of nivolumab. Every patient relapsed after autologous stem cell transplantation, and brentuximab vedotin exposure varied. Details on this clone: As yet, its antigen is unknown.

This sample comprised peripheral blood mononuclear cells (PBMCs), obtained before the fourth cycle of nivolumab. This TCR derives from a human donor with classical Hodgkin lymphoma. The chain joins TRBV6-1 to TRBJ1-1; no reliable D call. The CDR3 is CASRLPPNTEAFF. The CDR3 region has the DNA TGTGCCAGCAGGCTACCACCAAACACTGAAGCTTTCTTT.